This T cell receptor (beta chain) is from a study of T cell changes during pregnancy in multiple sclerosis. CDR1 is SGHRS and CDR2 is YFSETQ in the germline V gene. This CDR3 region has 14 residues. Trimming removed 2 bases from V and 2 bases from J, with 11 bases in between. Method: immunoSEQ multiplex PCR; TCRdb's copy keeps in-frame clones and lacks some. The profile shows approximately 51,000 clones, roughly 93% of them singletons. This clonotype was obtained from a female donor with multiple sclerosis, enrolled in a pregnancy study. The chain links TRBV5-1 to TRBJ2-7; possible D gene TRBD2, 5 bases. Sample: peripheral blood, taken in the second trimester of pregnancy. The CDR3 sequence: CASSFSGLPYEQYF. The CDR3 bases are TGCGCCAGCAGCTTCAGCGGACTTCCCTACGAGCAGTACTTC.